A single sample is the source of the 11 T cell receptor beta chains below, sequenced in a study of Ad26.COV2.S vaccination and SARS-CoV-2 variants. TCRdb's copy holds only in-frame clones and misses some; the assay was immunoSEQ multiplex PCR. The table shows approximately 350,000 clones, with roughly 91% occurring only once. Treatment defined: about 20 received Ad26.COV2.S at low or high dose, single or two shots; roughly five received placebo; per-sample allocation not given. Material that was analyzed had been drawn on day 63 after the first vaccine or placebo injection. The source material was peripheral blood, sampled in a trial of Ad26.COV2.S vaccine versus placebo. The source is a person aged 18 to 65 who received the Ad26.COV2.S COVID-19 vaccine or a placebo.

The genes are TRBV6-2 or TRBV6-3 and TRBJ1-3; D gene uncertain. CDR1 and CDR2 (germline): MNHEY, SVGEGT. This CDR3 region has 17 residues. V was shortened by 0 bases and J by 2 bases, with 14 bases between the two germline ends. CDR3 DNA sequence: TGTGCCAGCAGTTACTCGAGACGCTCAACGCCTGGAAACACCATATATTTT. Its protein product is CASSYSRRSTPGNTIYF.

This clone has only one observation. The CDR3 sequence is CASRIRVIGELFF. Here the CDR3 DNA reads TGTGCCAGTCGGATCAGGGTGATCGGGGAGCTGTTTTTT. The chain has TRBV2 and TRBJ2-2; TRBD1 is a possible D gene (5 bases). Per the germline V gene, CDR1 is SNHLY and CDR2 is FYNNEI. There are 13 residues in the CDR3. Trimming left V 9 bases short and J 7 bases short, with 15 bases between.

The chain combines TRBV6-5 with TRBJ2-5; tentatively, D is TRBD2 (9 bases). The V end lost 6 bases, the J end lost 5 bases, and 16 bases lay between the germline ends. Germline CDR1 is MNHEY and CDR2 is SVGAGI. The CDR3 covers 14 residues. CDR3 region: CASRRGGQAETQYF. The DNA for the CDR3 is TGTGCCAGCAGGCGGGGGGGACAGGCGGAGACCCAGTACTTC.

The V gene is TRBV4-3, the J gene TRBJ2-2; D call uncertain. Trimming cost V 0 bases and J 1 base, with 6 bases left between them. Germline assignment: CDR1 LGHNA and CDR2 YSLEER. The CDR3 is 15 amino acids. The CDR3 nucleotides are TGCGCCAGCAGCCAAGATGCAGGGAACACCGGGGAGCTGTTTTTT. This encodes CASSQDAGNTGELFF.

The chain carries TRBV7-2 and TRBJ1-5; possibly TRBD1 for D (5 bases). This CDR3 has 15 amino acids. The germline V and J ends were trimmed by 8 bases and 0 bases, with 14 bases remaining between them. CDR1 is SGHTA, CDR2 FQGNSA, per germline. The CDR3 DNA reads TGTGCCAGCCAAAACCAGGGTTATAGCAATCAGCCCCAGCATTTT. Its translation: CASQNQGYSNQPQHF.

This chain joins TRBV6-5 and TRBJ2-1, with D possibly TRBD1 on 6 matching bases. V was trimmed by 2 bases and J by 7 bases, leaving 18 bases between them. The CDR3 spans 16 residues. Germline V CDR1 and CDR2: MNHEY, SVGAGI. The CDR3 region has the DNA TGTGCCAGCAGTTACGATTATAATACAGGGACGAATGAGCAGTTCTTC. Translating gives CASSYDYNTGTNEQFF.

The chain recombines TRBV7-2 with TRBJ2-1; 12 nucleotides align to TRBD2. The CDR3 contains 15 residues. Germline V CDR1 and CDR2: SGHTA, FQGNSA. V shed 5 bases, J shed 12 bases, and the junction held 11 bases outside the gene matches. The CDR3 reads CASSPTSGGWGVQFF. DNA for the CDR3: TGTGCCAGCAGCCCGACTAGCGGGGGTTGGGGGGTGCAGTTCTTC.

The chain couples TRBV6-6 to TRBJ2-3; 8 bases agree with TRBD2. Germline CDR1 reads MNHNY; CDR2 reads SVGAGI (reference sequence). Trimming cost V 5 bases and J 2 bases; bases outside gene matches: 9. CDR3 length equals 16 residues. The CDR3 loop is CASSPLGGGPTDTQYF. CDR3 DNA: TGTGCCAGCAGTCCCTTGGGCGGGGGGCCCACAGATACGCAGTATTTT.

The chain carries TRBV6-5 and TRBJ1-4; a possible D gene is TRBD1 (6 bases). The germline CDR1 and CDR2 sequences are MNHEY and SVGAGI. V lost 8 bases and J 8 bases, leaving 21 bases between the germline ends. The CDR3 consists of 15 residues. The CDR3 protein is CASQPGVGVGEKLFF. The CDR3 DNA sequence: TGTGCCAGCCAACCAGGGGTAGGCGTAGGCGAAAAACTGTTTTTT.

The V gene is TRBV9, the J gene TRBJ1-5, with TRBD1 as a possible D gene (5 bases). The ends were cut back, 3 bases at V and 0 bases at J, with 10 bases in the middle. Germline values: CDR1 SGDLS, CDR2 YYNGEE. This CDR3 is built from 15 residues. The CDR3 loop is CASSGGPHSNQPQHF. Written as DNA, the CDR3 is TGTGCCAGCAGCGGGGGACCACATAGCAATCAGCCCCAGCATTTT.

The CDR3 coding sequence is TGTGCCAGCAGCAGAACTGGGGCCAACGTCCTGACTTTC. Amino acid sequence: CASSRTGANVLTF. V gene TRBV6-5 combines with J gene TRBJ2-6; D is undetermined. CDR1 is MNHEY, CDR2 SVGAGI, per germline. Between the trimmed V and J ends, which lost 6 bases and 2 bases, there was a span of 5 bases. CDR3 length equals 13 residues.